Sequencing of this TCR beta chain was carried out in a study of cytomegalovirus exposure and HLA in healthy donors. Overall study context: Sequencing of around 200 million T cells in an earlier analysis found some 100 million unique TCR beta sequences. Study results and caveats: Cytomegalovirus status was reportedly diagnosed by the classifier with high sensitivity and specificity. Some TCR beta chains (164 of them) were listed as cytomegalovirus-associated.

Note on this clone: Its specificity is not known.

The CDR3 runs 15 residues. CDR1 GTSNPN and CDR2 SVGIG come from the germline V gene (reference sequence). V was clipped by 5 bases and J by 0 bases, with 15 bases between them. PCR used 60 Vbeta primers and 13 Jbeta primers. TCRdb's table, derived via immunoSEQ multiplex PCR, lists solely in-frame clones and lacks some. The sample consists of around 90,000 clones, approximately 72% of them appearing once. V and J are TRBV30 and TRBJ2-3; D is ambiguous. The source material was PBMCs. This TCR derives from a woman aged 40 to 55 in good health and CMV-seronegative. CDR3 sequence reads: CAWDLLSTSTDTQYF. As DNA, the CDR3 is TGTGCCTGGGATTTACTATCCACTAGCACAGATACGCAGTATTTT.